Presented here are 30 T cell receptor beta chains from one specimen sequenced in a study of blood T cell repertoires in COVID-19. Assay: immunoSEQ multiplex PCR; the TCRdb copy retains only in-frame clones and omits some. The sample shows roughly 200,000 clones, approximately 79% of them seen only once. Material for sequencing was PBMCs or T cells enriched from blood (not recorded which). These receptors came from a woman in her sixties or seventies with acute COVID-19.

CDR3 sequence: CASSLDDRAFTGELFF. CDR3 nucleotides: TGTGCCAGCAGCCTTGATGACAGGGCCTTTACCGGGGAGCTGTTTTTT. The chain carries TRBV9 and TRBJ2-2; 7 nucleotides agree with TRBD1. This CDR3 contains 16 residues. After removal of 4 bases from V and 5 bases from J, the junction contained 11 bases not matched to a gene. Looked up from germline, CDR1 is SGDLS and CDR2 is YYNGEE.

The CDR3 DNA reads as TGCGCCAGCAGTGATAAATACAGGGGGGTCAATCAGCCCCAGCATTTT. Protein: CASSDKYRGVNQPQHF. The V call is TRBV10-2, the J call TRBJ1-5; TRBD1 agrees at 8 bases. The CDR3 is 16 amino acids. Germline CDR1 reads WSHSY; CDR2 reads SAAADI. With V trimmed by 3 bases and J by 3 bases, 7 bases remained unmatched.

The chain links TRBV19 to TRBJ1-5; perhaps TRBD1 as D (5 bases). Trimming removed 5 bases at V and 0 bases at J, with 14 bases between. The germline V gene has CDR1 LNHDA and CDR2 SQIVND (reference sequence). The CDR3 runs 16 residues. In DNA form, the CDR3 reads TGTGCCAGTAGTCCGGCCTGGCAGGGTAGCAATCAGCCCCAGCATTTT. Amino acids: CASSPAWQGSNQPQHF.

The chain couples TRBV10-1 to TRBJ2-3, with a weak D call TRBD1 (5 bases). Per germline, CDR1 WNHNN and CDR2 SYGVQD (reference sequence). V shed 2 bases and J shed 5 bases, with 14 bases lying between them. The length of the CDR3 is 15 residues. CDR3 loop: CASSERGFRGDTQYF. CDR3 bases: TGCGCCAGCAGTGAGAGGGGTTTCAGAGGAGATACGCAGTATTTT.

The J gene is TRBJ1-1, the V gene TRBV5-4, with TRBD1 as a possible D gene (5 bases). CDR3 length equals 13 residues. The germline gives CDR1 SGHNT, CDR2 YYREEE (reference sequence). V lost 7 bases and J 4 bases, leaving 14 bases between the germline ends. The DNA of the CDR3 is TGTGCCAGCCAGCGCACCGGGGGCACTGAAGCTTTCTTT. This codes for CASQRTGGTEAFF.

The CDR3 protein is CSVVKNTEAFF. The CDR3 coding sequence is TGCAGCGTTGTCAAGAACACTGAAGCTTTCTTT. The chain couples TRBV29-1 to TRBJ1-1, with no clear D. The germline V gene has CDR1 SQVTM and CDR2 ANQGSEA. With 4 bases removed from V and 1 base from J, the gap between germline ends came to 4 bases. The CDR3 length is 11 residues.

This clone was seen just once. This sequence joins TRBV30 and TRBJ1-6; TRBD1 matches at 11 bases. Germline V lookup: CDR1 GTSNPN, CDR2 SVGIG (reference sequence). The V segment lost 3 bases and the J segment 9 bases; nucleotides outside the gene matches: 10. The CDR3 consists of 16 residues. The CDR3 sequence is CAWSRSRDRGTSPLHF. As DNA, the CDR3 is TGTGCCTGGAGCCGCTCCAGGGACAGGGGGACTTCACCCCTCCACTTT.

J is TRBJ1-3 and V is TRBV11-2, with TRBD1 matching 7 bases. Germline V gene data show CDR1 as SGHAT and CDR2 as FQNNGV. CDR3 size: 15 residues. V lost 5 bases and J lost 5; bases outside the gene matches: 9. Written as DNA, the CDR3 is TGTGCCAGCAGCCCGACAGGGCAGATCCGAAACACCATATATTTT. Encoded protein: CASSPTGQIRNTIYF.

This clone appeared many times. The chain is built from TRBV5-1 and TRBJ2-2, with 11 bases matching TRBD1. Germline CDR1 reads SGHRS; CDR2 reads YFSETQ. The V segment lost 4 bases and the J segment 7 bases; nucleotides outside the gene matches: 6. The CDR3 extends over 15 amino acids. The CDR3 coding sequence is TGCGCCAGCAGCCGGGACAGGGGGACAATCGGGGAGCTGTTTTTT. As protein: CASSRDRGTIGELFF.

This clone came up once. The genes are TRBV9 and TRBJ2-1; 9 nucleotides line up with TRBD2. In germline, CDR1 is SGDLS, CDR2 YYNGEE. This CDR3 spans 14 amino acids. The V and J ends lost 2 bases and 8 bases, in that order; junction bases with no gene match: 5. CDR3: CASSVLAGVDEQFF. The DNA of the CDR3 is TGTGCCAGCAGCGTCTTAGCGGGAGTGGATGAGCAGTTCTTC.

The chain recombines TRBV5-6 with TRBJ1-2; 8 bases fit TRBD1. Germline loops: CDR1 SGHDT, CDR2 YYEEEE. V was clipped by 1 base and J by 3 bases; unmatched bases: 2. There are 14 residues in the CDR3. The chain's CDR3 is CASSLSGGDYGYTF. CDR3 nucleotide sequence: TGTGCCAGCAGCTTGTCAGGGGGCGACTATGGCTACACCTTC. Full variable domain (remainder filled in from reference TRBV5-6 and TRBJ1-2): DAGVTQSPTHLIKTRGQQVTLRCSPKSGHDTVSWYQQALGQGPQFIFQYYEEEERQRGNFPDRFSGHQFPNYSSELNVNALLLGDSALYLCASSLSGGDYGYTFGSGTRLTVV.

The V and J genes are TRBV10-2 and TRBJ2-2; D not certain. Germline V CDR1 and CDR2: WSHSY, SAAADI. Between the trimmed V and J ends, which lost 8 bases and 11 bases, there was a span of 12 bases. The CDR3 consists of 11 residues. This CDR3 is CASSGERELFF. CDR3 DNA: TGCGCCAGCTCCGGAGAGCGCGAGCTGTTTTTT.

V is TRBV19 and J is TRBJ1-1; D unresolved. V shed 0 bases and J shed 3 bases, with 5 bases lying between them. The CDR3 is made up of 13 amino acids. In germline, CDR1 is LNHDA, CDR2 SQIVND (reference sequence). DNA of the CDR3: TGTGCCAGTAGTATAGACCGGGACACTGAAGCTTTCTTT. It is translated as CASSIDRDTEAFF.

CDR3 bases: TGTGCCCGTCGTTTCGGGGGAAAAACTGAAGCTTTCTTT. Translating it yields CARRFGGKTEAFF. This chain links TRBV30 with TRBJ1-1; weak D call: TRBD1 (5 bases). V was shortened by 8 bases and J by 5 bases, with 18 bases between the two germline ends. The CDR3 runs 13 residues. CDR1 is GTSNPN, CDR2 SVGIG, per germline (reference sequence).

This clone has only one observation. The V call is TRBV6-9, the J call TRBJ1-1, with D maybe TRBD1 (5 bases). The CDR3 length is 15 residues. Germline values: CDR1 MNHGY, CDR2 SVAAGI. Trimming shortened V by 3 bases and J by 1 base, and 12 bases separated the two germline ends. The CDR3 protein is CASSYPDKTNTEAFF. The CDR3, as DNA: TGTGCCAGCAGTTACCCGGACAAAACGAACACTGAAGCTTTCTTT.

This clone occurred once. The chain has TRBV24-1 and TRBJ2-3, with 13 positions matching TRBD2. The CDR3 contains 18 residues. The trim removed 2 bases at V and 2 bases at J, leaving 6 bases unmatched. From germline, CDR1 is KGHDR and CDR2 SFDVKD. The DNA for the CDR3 is TGTGCCACCAGTGATTCCTGGACTAGCGGGGGACACACAGATACGCAGTATTTT. It is translated as CATSDSWTSGGHTDTQYF.

This chain connects TRBV18 to TRBJ1-2, with 7 bases identical to TRBD1. The CDR3 covers 15 residues. Looked up from germline, CDR1 is KGHSH and CDR2 is LQKENI. J lost 8 bases, V lost 6 bases, and 15 bases had no gene match. The CDR3 is CASSHRDSETGGYTF. The CDR3 region has the DNA TGTGCCAGCTCTCACCGGGACAGCGAAACGGGAGGCTACACCTTC.

This CDR3 reads CASSIPRGAGSPLHF. DNA of the CDR3: TGTGCCAGTAGTATCCCTCGCGGGGCCGGATCACCCCTCCACTTT. V and J are TRBV19 and TRBJ1-6, with a possible D match to TRBD1 (5 bases). The germline V gene has CDR1 LNHDA and CDR2 SQIVND (reference sequence). The CDR3 totals 15 residues. Trimming removed 3 bases from V and 10 bases from J, with 16 bases in between.

The chain employs TRBV4-2 and TRBJ1-2; 8 nucleotides align to TRBD1. With V trimmed by 0 bases and J by 6 bases, 6 bases remained unmatched. There are 15 residues in the CDR3. The V gene's germline CDR1 is LGHNA and CDR2 YNFKEQ. DNA of the CDR3: TGTGCCAGCAGCCAAGAAAGTCAGGGGGCACATGGCTACACCTTC. As protein: CASSQESQGAHGYTF.

The CDR3 loop reads CASSLVGTSEYEQYF. In nucleotides, the CDR3 is TGTGCCAGCAGCTTAGTTGGGACTAGCGAGTACGAGCAGTACTTC. V gene TRBV11-2 combines with J gene TRBJ2-7; 10 nucleotides agree with TRBD2. Per germline, CDR1 SGHAT and CDR2 FQNNGV. CDR3 length: 15 residues. J gave up 4 bases and V 1 base, and 4 bases lay outside the gene matches.

This clone is a singleton in its sample. This chain connects TRBV27 to TRBJ2-1; 9 positions agree with TRBD2. The CDR3 sequence is 13 residues long. J was trimmed by 7 bases and V by 11 bases; bases with no gene match: 9. CDR1 is MNHEY, CDR2 SMNVEV, per germline (reference sequence). The CDR3 here is CASGLAGTNEQFF. The CDR3 DNA reads as TGTGCCTCAGGGCTAGCGGGGACGAATGAGCAGTTCTTC.

V and J are TRBV3-1 (or the pseudogene TRBV3-2) and TRBJ2-4; 9 bases map to TRBD2. CDR1 is LGHDT, CDR2 YNNKEL, per germline (reference sequence). V lost 1 base to trimming and J lost 7 bases; unmatched junction nucleotides: 5. There are 15 residues in the CDR3. The CDR3 sequence: CASSQGGGAWNIQYF. Here the CDR3 DNA reads TGTGCCAGCAGCCAAGGCGGGGGGGCGTGGAACATTCAGTACTTC.

The rearrangement joins TRBV6-2 or TRBV6-3 to TRBJ2-6; TRBD2 might be the D (6 bases). Per the germline V gene, CDR1 is MNHEY and CDR2 is SVGEGT. Trimming left V 6 bases short and J 2 bases short, with 20 bases between. This CDR3 has 18 residues. CDR3 sequence reads: CASSLRPGEVPGANVLTF. CDR3 DNA: TGTGCCAGCAGCCTTCGCCCCGGGGAGGTGCCTGGGGCCAACGTCCTGACTTTC.

The V call is TRBV6-6, the J call TRBJ1-6; no reliable D call. The CDR3 loop spans 15 amino acids. The germline V and J ends were trimmed by 7 bases and 6 bases, with 16 bases remaining between them. In germline, CDR1 is MNHNY, CDR2 SVGAGI (reference sequence). CDR3 sequence reads: CASTPTGNANSPLHF. CDR3 bases: TGTGCCAGCACCCCCACGGGGAATGCTAATTCACCCCTCCACTTT.

The V call is TRBV11-2, the J call TRBJ2-2; D is perhaps TRBD2 (6 bases). The CDR3 sequence is 13 residues long. CDR1 and CDR2 (germline): SGHAT, FQNNGV. Deletions cut 9 bases from V and 4 bases from J, with 12 bases between. CDR3 in amino acids: CASTGVGTGELFF. In nucleotides, the CDR3 is TGTGCCAGTACGGGGGTCGGCACCGGGGAGCTGTTTTTT.

This clone is a singleton in its sample. Here the CDR3 DNA reads TGTGCCAGCAGTTACAGTTTGGACAGTTTAACCGAGCAGTACGTC. Amino acids: CASSYSLDSLTEQYV. V gene TRBV6-2 or TRBV6-3 combines with J gene TRBJ2-7; TRBD1 is a possible D gene (6 bases). V was pared by 2 bases and J by 6 bases, with 17 bases between. The CDR3 length is 15 residues. The germline gives CDR1 MNHEY, CDR2 SVGEGT.

The chain joins TRBV5-5 to TRBJ1-1; D call uncertain. CDR3 length: 12 amino acids. CDR1 is SGHKS and CDR2 is YYEKEE in the germline V gene (reference sequence). The V end was cut by 4 bases, the J end by 11 bases, with 15 bases between. The CDR3 bases are TGTGCCAGCAGCCCCCAGCATGTCGGGGCTTTCTTT. It encodes CASSPQHVGAFF.

This clone showed up just a few times. The rearrangement uses TRBV5-5 and TRBJ1-1, with 8 bases matching TRBD1. Looked up from germline, CDR1 is SGHKS and CDR2 is YYEKEE (reference sequence). The CDR3 runs to 18 residues. With V trimmed by 1 base and J by 3 bases, 14 bases remained unmatched. The CDR3 DNA is TGTGCCAGCAGCTTGTCCACGCCAGGGGGCTTGACTTACACTGAAGCTTTCTTT. Its translation is CASSLSTPGGLTYTEAFF. Supplemented by reference TRBV5-5 and TRBJ1-1, the full variable domain reads DAGVTQSPTHLIKTRGQQVTLRCSPISGHKSVSWYQQVLGQGPQFIFQYYEKEERGRGNFPDRFSARQFPNYSSELNVNALLLGDSALYLCASSLSTPGGLTYTEAFFGQGTRLTVV.

V and J are TRBV27 and TRBJ2-1, with no clear D. The CDR3 is 12 amino acids. V shed 2 bases and J shed 4 bases, with 3 bases lying between them. Germline V gives CDR1 MNHEY, CDR2 SMNVEV (reference sequence). DNA of the CDR3: TGTGCCAGCAGTTTACGGTACAATGAGCAGTTCTTC. Translated: CASSLRYNEQFF.

Concerning this clone itself: This sample includes further DNA sequences coding for the same CDR3. The rearrangement uses TRBV27 and TRBJ2-2; 8 bases are a match to TRBD2. V lost 6 bases, J lost 4 bases, and 7 bases stayed unmatched. The germline V gene has CDR1 MNHEY and CDR2 SMNVEV (reference sequence). This CDR3 has 15 residues. CDR3 coding DNA: TGTGCCAGCAGCTTCGGAACTAGCGGCACCGGGGAGCTGTTTTTT. As protein: CASSFGTSGTGELFF.